This record covers a single T cell receptor (beta chain). Its antigen is not known. The sample belongs to a study of cytomegalovirus exposure and HLA in healthy donors. Overall study findings and caveats: TRBV6-2, TRBV6-3 and other indistinguishable V segments were excluded.

In the PCR, 60 Vbeta and 13 Jbeta primers were used. Sequenced by immunoSEQ multiplex PCR; TCRdb stores in-frame clones only, minus some. This sample has approximately 190,000 clones, with about 83% found just once. The CDR3 runs to 12 residues. CDR1 and CDR2 from the germline V gene are MNHNS and SASEGT. V was shortened by 6 bases and J by 4 bases, with 10 bases between the two germline ends. The rearrangement joins TRBV6-1 to TRBJ2-7; the D gene is possibly TRBD1 (6 bases). The sample comprised PBMCs. This clonotype originated in a man between 35 and 55 years old in good health and CMV-seropositive. CDR3 sequence reads: CASRYTGYEQYF. The CDR3 DNA reads as TGTGCCAGCAGATATACAGGGTACGAGCAGTACTTC.